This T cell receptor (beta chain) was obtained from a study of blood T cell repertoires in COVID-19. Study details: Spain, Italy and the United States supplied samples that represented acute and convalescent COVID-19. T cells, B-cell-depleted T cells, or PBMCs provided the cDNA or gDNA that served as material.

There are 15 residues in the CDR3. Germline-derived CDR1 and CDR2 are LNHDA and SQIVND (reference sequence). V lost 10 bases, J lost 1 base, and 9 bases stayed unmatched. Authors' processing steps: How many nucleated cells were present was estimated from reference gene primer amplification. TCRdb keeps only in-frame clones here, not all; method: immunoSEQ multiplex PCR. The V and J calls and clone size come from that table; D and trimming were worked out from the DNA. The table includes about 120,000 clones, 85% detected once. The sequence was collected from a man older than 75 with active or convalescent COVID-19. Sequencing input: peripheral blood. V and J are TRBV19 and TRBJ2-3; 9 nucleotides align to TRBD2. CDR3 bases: TGTGCCACATCTAGGTGGACTAGCGGCACAGATACGCAGTATTTT. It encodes CATSRWTSGTDTQYF.